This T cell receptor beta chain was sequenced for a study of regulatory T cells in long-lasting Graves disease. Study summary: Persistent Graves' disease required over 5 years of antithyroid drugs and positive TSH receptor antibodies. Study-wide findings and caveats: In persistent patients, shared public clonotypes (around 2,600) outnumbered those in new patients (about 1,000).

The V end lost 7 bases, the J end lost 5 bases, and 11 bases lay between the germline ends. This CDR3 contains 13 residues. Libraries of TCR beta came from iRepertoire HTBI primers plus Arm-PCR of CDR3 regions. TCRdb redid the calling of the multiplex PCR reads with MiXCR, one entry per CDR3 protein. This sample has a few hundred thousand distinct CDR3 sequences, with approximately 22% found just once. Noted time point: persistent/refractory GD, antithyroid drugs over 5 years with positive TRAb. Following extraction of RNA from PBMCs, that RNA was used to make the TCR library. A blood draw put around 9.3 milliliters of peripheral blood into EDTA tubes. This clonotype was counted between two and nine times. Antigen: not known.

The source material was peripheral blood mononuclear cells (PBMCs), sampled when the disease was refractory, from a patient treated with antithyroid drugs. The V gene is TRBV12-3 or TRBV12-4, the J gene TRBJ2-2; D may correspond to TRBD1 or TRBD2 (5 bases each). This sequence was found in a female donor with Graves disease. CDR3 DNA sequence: TGTGCCAGCACTCCTTGGGGGACCGGGGAGCTGTTTTTT. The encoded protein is CASTPWGTGELFF.